This T cell receptor (beta chain) was identified during a study of cytomegalovirus exposure and HLA in healthy donors. This CDR3 has 15 residues. Per the germline V gene, CDR1 is SGHTS and CDR2 is YDEGEE. Findings and limits, study-wide: Cytomegalovirus association was assigned to over 150 TCR beta chains.

With regard to this clone: Its antigen is undetermined. The junction does not match germline at one end; this may be a read error.

The PCR contained 60 Vbeta and 13 Jbeta primers. Clones were read by immunoSEQ multiplex PCR, and TCRdb kept only the in-frame ones, dropping some. The data show about 160,000 clones, 70% seen once. The chain combines TRBV5-8 with TRBJ2-2; a possible D gene is TRBD2 (6 bases). The origin of this receptor is a man aged 18 to 29 in good health and CMV-seropositive. The sample was PBMCs. Here the CDR3 reads CASSLGISVGGELLF. CDR3 coding DNA: TGTGCCAGCAGCTTGGGGATAAGCGTCGGCGGGGAGCTGCTTTTT.